This T cell receptor (beta chain) was documented in a study of patients and donors after allogeneic stem cell transplantation. The CDR3 runs to 11 residues. The V end lost 5 bases, the J end lost 6 bases, and 7 bases lay between the germline ends. A few counts support this clonotype. TCRdb independently ran MiXCR on the RT-PCR reads; one entry per CDR3 protein. The table lists roughly 180,000 distinct CDR3 sequences, less than 45% of them singletons, with less than 40% in the top ten. Sequenced material: blood, either unsorted or a sorted T cell fraction (not recorded which). The receptor was isolated from a human donor who was either an allogeneic HSCT recipient or a stem cell or donor lymphocyte infusion donor (not recorded which). It is not recorded whose cells these are; they may come from a transplant donor. The rearrangement joins TRBV12-3 or TRBV12-4 to TRBJ1-2; D is ambiguous. The CDR3 sequence: CASSTANGYTF. Written as DNA, the CDR3 is TGTGCCAGCAGTACGGCGAATGGCTACACCTTC.